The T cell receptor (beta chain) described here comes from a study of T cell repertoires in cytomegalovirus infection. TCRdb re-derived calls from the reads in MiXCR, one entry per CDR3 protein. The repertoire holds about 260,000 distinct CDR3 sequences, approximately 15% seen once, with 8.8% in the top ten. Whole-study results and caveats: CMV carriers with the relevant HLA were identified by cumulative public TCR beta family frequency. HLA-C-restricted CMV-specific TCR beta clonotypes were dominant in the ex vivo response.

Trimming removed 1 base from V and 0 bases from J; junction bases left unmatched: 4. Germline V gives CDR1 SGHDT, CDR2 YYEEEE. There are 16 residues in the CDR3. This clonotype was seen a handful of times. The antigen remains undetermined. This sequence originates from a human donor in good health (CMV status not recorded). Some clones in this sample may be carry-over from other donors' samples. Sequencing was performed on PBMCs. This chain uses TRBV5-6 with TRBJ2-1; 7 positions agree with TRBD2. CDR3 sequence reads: CASSLLRGSSYNEQFF. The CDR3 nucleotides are TGTGCCAGCAGCTTGTTGCGGGGGAGCTCCTACAATGAGCAGTTCTTC.